The sequence of this T cell receptor beta chain was determined in a study of T cell responses to AZD1222 COVID-19 vaccine. The CDR3 length is 16 residues. Germline assignment: CDR1 MGHRA and CDR2 YSYEKL. Trimming took 2 bases from V and 2 from J, leaving 15 bases between them. Study findings and constraints: With two AZD1222 doses given, Spike-specific TCR breadth and depth both rose. Reportedly, nearly half of unique spike TCRs recognized epitopes outside B.1.351/B.1.1.7 mutations.

A word on this clone: No antigen is known for it.

The repertoire was sequenced with immunoSEQ multiplex PCR; TCRdb's copy has only in-frame clones and lacks some. Among some 95,000 clones listed, roughly 89% were seen once. This receptor was obtained from an adult in good health. J is TRBJ1-1 and V is TRBV4-1, with D hard to call. The material sequenced was peripheral blood, taken on day 0 of AZD1222 vaccination. CDR3 residues: CASSQKKGGRNTEAFF. CDR3 DNA: TGCGCCAGCAGCCAAAAAAAGGGCGGCCGAAACACTGAAGCTTTCTTT.